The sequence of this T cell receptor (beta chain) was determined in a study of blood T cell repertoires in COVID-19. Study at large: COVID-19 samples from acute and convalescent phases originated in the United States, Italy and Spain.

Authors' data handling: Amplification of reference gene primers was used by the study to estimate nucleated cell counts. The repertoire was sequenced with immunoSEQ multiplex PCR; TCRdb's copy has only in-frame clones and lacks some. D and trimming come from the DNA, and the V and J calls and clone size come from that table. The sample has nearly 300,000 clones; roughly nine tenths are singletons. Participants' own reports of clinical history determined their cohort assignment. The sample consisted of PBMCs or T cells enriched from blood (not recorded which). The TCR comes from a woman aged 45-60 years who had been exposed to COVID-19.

CDR3 nucleotides: TGTGCCAGCAGACCATCCGGGACAGGAGAAAAACTGTTTTTT. This gives the protein CASRPSGTGEKLFF. This chain connects TRBV27 to TRBJ1-4; 8 bases fit TRBD1. Germline assignment: CDR1 MNHEY and CDR2 SMNVEV (reference sequence). The ends lost 6 bases at V and 8 bases at J; junction bases unmatched: 8. The length of the CDR3 is 14 residues. Based on the CDR3 plus reference TRBV27 and TRBJ1-4, the full variable domain is EAQVTQNPRYLITVTGKKLTVTCSQNMNHEYMSWYRQDPGLGLRQIYYSMNVEVTDKGDVPEGYKVSRKEKRNFPLILESPSPNQTSLYFCASRPSGTGEKLFFGSGTQLSVL.